This T cell receptor beta chain was observed in a study of HIV-infected patients and healthy controls. As for the study in general: CD4 counts in 14 of 16 patients increased modestly yet significantly but stayed below normal.

Alpha and beta constant-region primers primed reverse transcription of 400 to 500 ng RNA. Alpha and beta chain libraries were made separately by chain-specific third strand synthesis with multiplexing indices. One entry per CDR3 protein results from TCRdb running MiXCR on the 5' RACE reads. The sample carries about 9,600 distinct CDR3 sequences, roughly 7% recorded once. This clonotype was counted a few times. All unsorted peripheral T cells were captured because whole blood was used without fractionation. This material consisted of blood, taken before antiretroviral therapy. The sequence derives from an adult with HIV infection.

The CDR3 DNA follows: TGTGCCTGGAGTGGTAAGGTTTTCTACGAGCAGTACTTC. Residues: CAWSGKVFYEQYF. J is TRBJ2-7 and V is TRBV30; no reliable D call. CDR1 GTSNPN and CDR2 SVGIG come from the germline V gene (reference sequence). Trimming cost V 1 base and J 3 bases, with 10 bases left between them. The CDR3 spans 13 residues.